These 32 T cell receptor beta chains originate from one sample sequenced in a study of response to subunit inactivated influenza vaccine. One entry per CDR3 protein, called by TCRdb with MiXCR from the RT-PCR reads. The data contain about 780,000 distinct CDR3 sequences, roughly 18% of them seen just once; the ten biggest clones take up approximately 10%. The sample here was PBMCs from blood, taken more than 4 days after vaccination. Receptor source: a man in his fifties who received an inactivated influenza vaccine.

This sequence joins TRBV7-2 and TRBJ2-7; 8 bases map to TRBD1. Trimming at V came to 3 bases and at J to 4 bases, leaving 8 bases not matched to a gene. The CDR3 is 15 residues long. Germline CDR1 reads SGHTA; CDR2 reads FQGNSA. The CDR3 DNA is TGTGCCAGCAGCTTCTTGGGCAGGGGGCGATACGAGCAGTACTTC. Its translation: CASSFLGRGRYEQYF.

This clonotype has ten or more counts. J is TRBJ1-5 and V is TRBV12-3 or TRBV12-4, with TRBD1 as a possible D gene (5 bases). The V and J ends lost 3 bases and 5 bases respectively, with 14 bases between them. The CDR3 has 15 residues. CDR3 loop: CASSLGRQKYQPQHF. The CDR3 DNA is TGTGCCAGCAGTTTGGGAAGACAGAAATATCAGCCCCAGCATTTT.

The CDR3 bases are TGCAGTGCTTTCGGGACTAGCGGGAGAGGTCGGGAGCAGTACTTC. Translating gives CSAFGTSGRGREQYF. J is TRBJ2-7 and V is TRBV20-1; 14 nucleotides line up with TRBD2. Per the germline V gene, CDR1 is DFQATT and CDR2 is SNEGSKA (reference sequence). With 5 bases clipped from V and 7 bases from J, the junction kept 10 bases outside the gene matches. This CDR3 has 15 residues.

In this sample, this clonotype turned up a few times. The chain couples TRBV12-3 or TRBV12-4 to TRBJ2-1, with TRBD2 as a possible D gene (6 bases). Trimming left V 3 bases short and J 8 bases short, with 14 bases between. There are 14 residues in the CDR3. CDR3 sequence (DNA): TGTGCCAGCAGTTTCTGGGGGGTACTCGATGAGCAGTTCTTC. The encoded protein is CASSFWGVLDEQFF.

This clonotype has only a few counts. This chain joins TRBV2 and TRBJ2-1; the D is unclear. The CDR3 is 11 residues long. The V end was cut by 8 bases, the J end by 6 bases, with 8 bases between. Germline lookup yields CDR1 SNHLY and CDR2 FYNNEI. CDR3 residues: CASLYSNEQFF. The CDR3 nucleotides read TGTGCCAGCCTCTACAGCAATGAGCAGTTCTTC.

Only a few counts were recorded for this clonotype. The chain links TRBV20-1 to TRBJ1-1; possibly TRBD1 for D (5 bases). The CDR3 extends over 14 amino acids. CDR1 is DFQATT and CDR2 is SNEGSKA in the germline V gene (reference sequence). V was clipped by 1 base and J by 1 base, with 10 bases between them. The CDR3 region has the DNA TGCAGTGCTAGAGCGGGACGGTGGAACACTGAAGCTTTCTTT. Its translation: CSARAGRWNTEAFF.

The V and J genes are TRBV5-6 and TRBJ2-2, with 9 bases aligning to TRBD1. J was trimmed by 7 bases and V by 0 bases; bases with no gene match: 4. This CDR3 spans 15 amino acids. Germline CDR1 and CDR2: SGHDT and YYEEEE. The CDR3 DNA sequence: TGTGCCAGCAGCTTGGGAGGACAGGGGTACGGGGAGCTGTTTTTT. Its translation: CASSLGGQGYGELFF.

This clonotype was counted many times. The CDR3 region has the DNA TGTGCCAGCAGCCAAGGGACCCTCCGGGGGGAGCTGTTTTTT. Residues: CASSQGTLRGELFF. The V and J genes are TRBV4-2 and TRBJ2-2, with unresolved D. CDR3 length: 14 amino acids. Trimming shortened V by 1 base and J by 8 bases, and 11 bases separated the two germline ends. Germline V gene lookup returns CDR1 LGHNA and CDR2 YNFKEQ.

This clonotype came up a few times. CDR3 region: CASSLRLARNEQFF. The CDR3 DNA sequence: TGCGCCAGCAGTCTAAGACTGGCCCGTAATGAGCAGTTCTTC. V and J are TRBV10-2 and TRBJ2-1; D unresolved. The germline gives CDR1 WSHSY, CDR2 SAAADI. V was pared by 5 bases and J by 7 bases, with 15 bases between. The CDR3 is 14 residues long.

The chain employs TRBV24-1 and TRBJ2-1; 9 bases align to TRBD2. The CDR3 is made up of 17 amino acids. Germline values: CDR1 KGHDR, CDR2 SFDVKD. V lost 4 bases to trimming and J lost 4 bases; unmatched junction nucleotides: 10. The CDR3 loop reads CATSELRSGGKYNEQFF. The DNA of the CDR3 is TGTGCCACCAGTGAGTTACGGAGCGGGGGGAAATACAATGAGCAGTTCTTC.

The chain couples TRBV11-2 to TRBJ2-7; TRBD2 aligns across 11 bases. With 4 bases clipped from V and 2 bases from J, the junction kept 10 bases outside the gene matches. The CDR3 covers 17 residues. Germline V CDR1 and CDR2: SGHAT, FQNNGV. DNA for the CDR3: TGTGCCAGCAGCTCCTGGGATACTAGCGGGAGAACCTACGAGCAGTACTTC. Translating it yields CASSSWDTSGRTYEQYF.

This clonotype was seen a few times. The rearrangement uses TRBV5-1 and TRBJ2-1, with TRBD2 matching over 8 bases. Germline V CDR1 and CDR2: SGHRS, YFSETQ. Germline trimming cut 2 bases from V and 5 bases from J; bases unmatched to any gene: 6. The CDR3 has 15 amino acids. The CDR3 protein is CASSFPTSGDNEQFF. In DNA, the CDR3 is TGCGCCAGCAGCTTCCCAACTAGCGGAGACAATGAGCAGTTCTTC.

This clonotype was counted between two and nine times. The chain links TRBV29-1 to TRBJ2-3; D ambiguous. The CDR3 covers 13 residues. V was cut by 7 bases and J by 3 bases, with 14 bases left in between. In germline, CDR1 is SQVTM, CDR2 ANQGSEA. CDR3 in DNA: TGCAGCGGGACGCCCTCCGGGACAGATACGCAGTATTTT. Translation: CSGTPSGTDTQYF.

The chain recombines TRBV4-2 with TRBJ2-7; D remains ambiguous. The CDR3 is made up of 14 amino acids. Germline values: CDR1 LGHNA, CDR2 YNFKEQ. Trimming left V 1 base short and J 2 bases short, with 9 bases between. The CDR3 region is CASSQVSDPYEQYF. In DNA, the CDR3 is TGTGCCAGCAGCCAAGTTTCTGACCCCTACGAGCAGTACTTC.

The CDR3 is CSARRQGSEKLFF. Written as DNA, the CDR3 is TGCAGTGCTAGGCGACAGGGGAGTGAAAAACTGTTTTTT. This chain links TRBV20-1 with TRBJ1-4; 8 bases match TRBD1. V was clipped by 3 bases and J by 7 bases; unmatched bases: 4. Germline lookup yields CDR1 DFQATT and CDR2 SNEGSKA (reference sequence). The CDR3 runs to 13 residues.

This clonotype was observed a few times. V gene TRBV20-1 combines with J gene TRBJ2-3; tentatively, D is TRBD1 or TRBD2 (5 bases each). The length of the CDR3 is 14 residues. Germline V CDR1 and CDR2: DFQATT, SNEGSKA (reference sequence). V lost 8 bases, J lost 0 bases, and 15 bases lay in between. CDR3: CSTGHPRSTDTQYF. The CDR3 coding sequence is TGCAGTACGGGGCACCCGCGTAGCACAGATACGCAGTATTTT.

The rearrangement joins TRBV5-6 to TRBJ2-3, with TRBD1 identical over 8 bases. The ends lost 3 bases at V and 4 bases at J; junction bases unmatched: 7. The CDR3 covers 15 residues. The V gene's germline CDR1 is SGHDT and CDR2 YYEEEE. This CDR3 reads CASSWDRIMSDTQYF. The CDR3 DNA is TGTGCCAGCAGCTGGGACAGGATAATGTCAGATACGCAGTATTTT.

This clonotype was picked up many times. The J gene is TRBJ2-3, the V gene TRBV12-3 or TRBV12-4; D not resolved. This CDR3 contains 14 residues. The V end lost 6 bases, the J end lost 0 bases, and 10 bases lay between the germline ends. The CDR3 here is CASRAGTSTDTQYF. CDR3 bases: TGTGCCAGCAGGGCCGGAACTAGCACAGATACGCAGTATTTT.

This clonotype was seen many times. The DNA of the CDR3 is TGCAGCGTTGGCCGGCAAAGCACAGATACGCAGTATTTT. This codes for CSVGRQSTDTQYF. The V and J genes are TRBV29-1 and TRBJ2-3; unclear D gene. Trimming stripped 4 bases from V and 0 bases from J, with 8 bases between. Germline CDR1 reads SQVTM; CDR2 reads ANQGSEA. The CDR3 length is 13 residues.

The V call is TRBV4-3, the J call TRBJ2-3, with TRBD2 matching 7 bases. CDR3 length: 15 residues. V gave up 0 bases and J gave up 4 bases; unmatched junction bases: 4. Germline V gene sequence: CDR1 LGHNA, CDR2 YSLEER. CDR3 DNA: TGCGCCAGCAGCCAAGAAGGCGCGGGGGCAGATACGCAGTATTTT. Amino acid sequence: CASSQEGAGADTQYF.

There are many counts of this clonotype. The V and J genes are TRBV7-3 and TRBJ1-1; no clear D. This CDR3 region has 13 residues. CDR1 and CDR2 (germline): SGHTA, FQGTGA. The V end lost 1 base, the J end lost 1 base, and 4 bases lay between the germline ends. The CDR3 DNA reads TGTGCCAGCAGCTTAAAAGAGAACACTGAAGCTTTCTTT. It yields the protein CASSLKENTEAFF. Combining the CDR3 with reference TRBV7-3 and TRBJ1-1 gives the whole variable domain GAGVSQTPSNKVTEKGKYVELRCDPISGHTALYWYRQSLGQGPEFLIYFQGTGAADDSGLPNDRFFAVRPEGSVSTLKIQRTERGDSAVYLCASSLKENTEAFFGQGTRLTVV.

This clonotype showed up just a few times. This rearrangement joins TRBV10-2 to TRBJ2-3, with D hard to call. Germline V gives CDR1 WSHSY, CDR2 SAAADI. The CDR3 sequence is 13 residues long. V was trimmed by 5 bases and J by 4 bases, leaving 10 bases between them. CDR3 sequence (DNA): TGCGCCAGCAGTTCTGGGTCTCCAGATACGCAGTATTTT. It encodes CASSSGSPDTQYF.

As regards this clonotype: The junction departs from germline at one end; a sequencing error may be responsible. The V and J genes are TRBV12-3 or TRBV12-4 and TRBJ2-5; D remains ambiguous. The CDR3 runs 12 residues. CDR3 sequence: CTSSFPQETQYF. The CDR3 nucleotides are TGTACCAGCAGTTTCCCCCAAGAGACCCAGTACTTC.

This clonotype was observed a handful of times. This sequence joins TRBV6-2 or TRBV6-3 and TRBJ1-1; 7 positions agree with TRBD1. CDR1 and CDR2 from the germline V gene are MNHEY and SVGEGT. V lost 5 bases to trimming and J lost 5 bases; unmatched junction nucleotides: 5. This CDR3 is built from 13 residues. DNA for the CDR3: TGTGCCAGCAGTGGGACAGCCTGGACTGAAGCTTTCTTT. Residues: CASSGTAWTEAFF.

The chain couples TRBV15 to TRBJ1-4; D perhaps matches TRBD1 (5 bases). The CDR3 consists of 15 residues. V dropped 0 bases and J dropped 8 bases, with 13 bases sitting between them. Germline CDR1 reads LNHNV; CDR2 reads YYDKDF (reference sequence). CDR3 loop: CATSRDGTAGEKLFF. In DNA, the CDR3 is TGTGCCACCAGCAGAGACGGGACGGCGGGGGAAAAACTGTTTTTT.

This clonotype was seen a few times. The DNA of the CDR3 is TGTGCCAGCAGACAGTTGGGGGCCCACGAGCAGTACTTC. This translates into CASRQLGAHEQYF. The chain employs TRBV12-3 or TRBV12-4 and TRBJ2-7; a possible D gene is TRBD1 (6 bases). The CDR3 runs to 13 residues. V gave up 6 bases and J gave up 5 bases, with 14 bases separating them.

This sequence joins TRBV15 and TRBJ2-2, with 7 nucleotides matching TRBD1. This CDR3 is built from 17 residues. Germline lookup yields CDR1 LNHNV and CDR2 YYDKDF (reference sequence). J lost 7 bases, V lost 0 bases, and 11 bases had no gene match. The CDR3 loop is CATSRDVRQGHFGELFF. CDR3 DNA: TGTGCCACCAGCAGAGATGTGAGACAGGGTCACTTCGGGGAGCTGTTTTTT.

This clonotype has only a few counts. This chain connects TRBV10-2 to TRBJ2-5; D call uncertain. This CDR3 has 14 amino acids. Germline lookup yields CDR1 WSHSY and CDR2 SAAADI. Trimming cost V 0 bases and J 3 bases, with 8 bases left between them. CDR3 DNA sequence: TGCGCCAGCAGTGAGTCTAGGGCGGAAGAGACCCAGTACTTC. Translation: CASSESRAEETQYF.

V and J are TRBV10-1 and TRBJ2-2; the match to TRBD2 covers 8 bases. CDR1 and CDR2 (germline): WNHNN, SYGVQD (reference sequence). This CDR3 comprises 14 residues. Trimming removed 10 bases from V and 4 bases from J; junction bases left unmatched: 8. The CDR3 DNA reads as TGCGCCACCGAAACCCGGGGGGGCACCGGGGAGCTGTTTTTT. Protein: CATETRGGTGELFF.

CDR3 region: CASSLGAGTSEKLFF. CDR3 coding DNA: TGTGCCAGCAGCTTGGGGGCCGGGACATCTGAAAAACTGTTTTTT. The chain is built from TRBV5-6 and TRBJ1-4, with TRBD1 as a possible D gene (6 bases). V gave up 0 bases and J gave up 7 bases, with 13 bases separating them. The CDR3 contains 15 residues. Germline CDR1 SGHDT, CDR2 YYEEEE.

This clonotype showed up just a few times. This chain links TRBV20-1 with TRBJ2-4; possibly TRBD2 for D (5 bases). Looked up from germline, CDR1 is DFQATT and CDR2 is SNEGSKA (reference sequence). The V and J ends lost 7 bases and 0 bases respectively, with 13 bases between them. This CDR3 spans 14 amino acids. Here the CDR3 reads CSVNVRVAKNIQYF. In DNA, the CDR3 is TGCAGTGTTAACGTGCGGGTAGCCAAAAACATTCAGTACTTC.

This clonotype was picked up a small number of times. The rearrangement joins TRBV18 to TRBJ2-7; 7 bases fit TRBD1. This CDR3 contains 14 residues. Germline CDR1 and CDR2: KGHSH and LQKENI. The V segment lost 1 base and the J segment 4 bases; nucleotides outside the gene matches: 4. CDR3 in amino acids: CASSPLGQLYEQYF. The CDR3 bases are TGTGCCAGCTCACCACTGGGACAGTTATACGAGCAGTACTTC.